The T cell receptor (beta chain) under discussion was sequenced for a study of metastatic and nonmetastatic thyroid tumors. At the level of the study: The comparison covered peripheral blood and tumor or nodule tissue in malignant and benign thyroid patients.

Every patient underwent thyroid surgery untreated. How the authors handled the data: Between-group CDR3 differences, defined by clinicopathological status, yielded a distant-metastasis classifier for papillary thyroid cancer. TCRdb re-analyzed the PCR reads using MiXCR. The V and J calls, along with clone size, are taken from TCRdb and not from the paper's own processing. The sample records tens of thousands of clones, approximately 12% being singletons. This clone was recorded many times. Its antigen is unidentified. General study results and limits: Reportedly, malignant thyroid tumors had significantly higher TCR beta diversity than benign nodules, in blood and tumor.

The CDR3 is 15 residues long. The V gene end was trimmed by 4 bases and the J gene end by 5 bases; junction bases not matched to a gene: 6. The germline V gene encodes CDR1 MNHEY and CDR2 SMNVEV (reference sequence). Sequences were obtained from tumor tissue. This sequence joins TRBV27 and TRBJ2-5; 11 bases are a match to TRBD2. The receptor comes from a female donor with papillary thyroid cancer or a benign thyroid nodule (not recorded which). Some clones in this sample may be carry-over from other donors' samples. CDR3 sequence reads: CASSWASGRLETQYF. CDR3 nucleotide sequence: TGTGCCAGCAGTTGGGCTAGCGGGAGGCTGGAGACCCAGTACTTC.